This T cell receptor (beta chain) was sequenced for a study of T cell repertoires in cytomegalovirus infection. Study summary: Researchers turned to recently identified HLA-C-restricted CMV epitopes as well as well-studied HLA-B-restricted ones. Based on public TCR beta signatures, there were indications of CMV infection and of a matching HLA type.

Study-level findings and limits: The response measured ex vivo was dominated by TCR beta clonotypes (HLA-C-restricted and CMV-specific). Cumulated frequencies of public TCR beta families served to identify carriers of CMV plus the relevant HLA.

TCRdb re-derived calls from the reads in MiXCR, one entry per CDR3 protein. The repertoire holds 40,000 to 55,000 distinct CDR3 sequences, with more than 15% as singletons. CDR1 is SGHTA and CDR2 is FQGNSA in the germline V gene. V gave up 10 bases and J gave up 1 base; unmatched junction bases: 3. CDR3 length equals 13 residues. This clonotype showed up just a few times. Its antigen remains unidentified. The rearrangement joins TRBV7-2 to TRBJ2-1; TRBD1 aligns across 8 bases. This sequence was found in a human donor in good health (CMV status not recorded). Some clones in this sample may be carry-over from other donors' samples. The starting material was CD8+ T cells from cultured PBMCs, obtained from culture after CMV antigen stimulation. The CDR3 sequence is CAMRQGSYNEQFF. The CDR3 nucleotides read TGTGCCATGCGACAGGGGTCCTACAATGAGCAGTTCTTC. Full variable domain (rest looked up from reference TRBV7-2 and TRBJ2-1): GAGVSQSPSNKVTEKGKDVELRCDPISGHTALYWYRQSLGQGLEFLIYFQGNSAPDKSGLPSDRFSAERTGGSVSTLTIQRTQQEDSAVYLCAMRQGSYNEQFFGPGTRLTVL.